This TCR beta chain appears in the sequencing data of a study of T cells in Graves' hyperthyroidism and ophthalmopathy. RNA transcripts provided the source from which TCR beta CDR3 regions were amplified. Primed by the HTBI set, a first-round RT-PCR was run on the TCR CDR3. TCRdb reprocessed the multiplex PCR reads via MiXCR and lists one record per CDR3 protein. Seen here are more than 40,000 distinct CDR3 sequences, around half observed once, and the top ten hold about 30%. The sequenced sample consisted of peripheral blood or thyroid tissue (not recorded which). This receptor was identified in a woman aged 50 to 60 with Graves' hyperthyroidism.

CDR3 sequence: CASSDSGSRYEQYF. CDR3 bases: TGTGCCAGCAGCGACAGCGGGAGTAGGTACGAGCAGTACTTC. J is TRBJ2-7 and V is TRBV7-9, with 8 positions matching TRBD2. V shed 5 bases and J 4 bases; nucleotides not matched to a gene: 7. The CDR3 loop spans 14 amino acids. Germline CDR1 reads SEHNR; CDR2 reads FQNEAQ (reference sequence).